This TCR beta chain comes out of a study of CD8 T cells in Susac syndrome. The CDR3 loop spans 12 amino acids. Germline V CDR1 and CDR2: GTSNPN, SVGIG (reference sequence). V was shortened by 5 bases and J by 10 bases, with 17 bases between the two germline ends. This clonotype was seen just once. RNA in amounts of about 0.5 to 1 ug was reverse transcribed with random hexamers. MiXCR, run by TCRdb on the immunoSEQ multiplex PCR reads, gives a single entry per CDR3 protein. Here the sample spans roughly 120,000 distinct CDR3 sequences, about 95% being singletons. The TCR originated in a human donor in good health. The rearrangement uses TRBV30 and TRBJ1-1; D might be TRBD1 (5 bases). The specimen sequenced was CD4+ T cells from PBMCs. CDR3 sequence: CAWLGTGLRAFF. In DNA, the CDR3 is TGTGCCTGGTTGGGTACGGGGCTTCGAGCTTTCTTT. Full variable domain (rest looked up from reference TRBV30 and TRBJ1-1): SQTIHQWPATLVQPVGSPLSLECTVEGTSNPNLYWYRQAAGRGLQLLFYSVGIGQISSEVPQNLSASRPQDRQFILSSKKLLLSDSGFYLCAWLGTGLRAFFGQGTRLTVV.